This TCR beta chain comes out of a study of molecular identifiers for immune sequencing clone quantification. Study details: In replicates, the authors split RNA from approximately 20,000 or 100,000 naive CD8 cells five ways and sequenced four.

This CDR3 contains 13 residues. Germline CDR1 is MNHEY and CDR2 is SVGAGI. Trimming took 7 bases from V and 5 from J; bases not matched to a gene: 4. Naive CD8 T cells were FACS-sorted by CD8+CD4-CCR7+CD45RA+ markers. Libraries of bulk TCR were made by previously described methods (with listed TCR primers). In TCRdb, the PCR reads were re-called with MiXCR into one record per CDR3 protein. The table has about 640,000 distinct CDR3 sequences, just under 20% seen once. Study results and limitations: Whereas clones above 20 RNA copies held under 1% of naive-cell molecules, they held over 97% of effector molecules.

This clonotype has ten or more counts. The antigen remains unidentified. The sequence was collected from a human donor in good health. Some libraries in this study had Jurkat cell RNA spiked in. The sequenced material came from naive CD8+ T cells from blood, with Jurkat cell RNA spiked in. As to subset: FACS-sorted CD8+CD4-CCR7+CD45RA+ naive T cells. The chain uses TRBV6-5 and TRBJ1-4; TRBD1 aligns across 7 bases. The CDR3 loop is CASMGQPNEKLFF. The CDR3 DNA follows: TGTGCCAGCATGGGACAGCCGAATGAAAAACTGTTTTTT.